Listed below are T cell receptor beta chains from one sample, sequenced in a study of T cells in Graves' hyperthyroidism and ophthalmopathy. One entry per CDR3 protein results from TCRdb running MiXCR on the multiplex PCR reads. The table records a few hundred thousand distinct CDR3 sequences, approximately 14% of them present only once. Specimen: blood. The receptor source for this set is a woman between 25 and 40 years old with Graves' hyperthyroidism. The CDR3 runs from the conserved cysteine through the conserved F or W. Each record gives: CDR3 DNA, CDR3 protein, clone size, D gene, V gene, J gene. D genes are given only for firm matches. Size tells how often a clone was seen (once, few, many) or the class of an expanded clone, and some rows leave it out.

TGTGCCAGCAGCCGCTTCCTGCGGGAGACTACCGGGGAGCTGTTTTTT	CASSRFLRETTGELFF	-	TRBD2	TRBV7-2	TRBJ2-2
TGCAGTGCTAGAGTCCCGGGAGGAGCCGCAAATGAGCAGTTCTTC	CSARVPGGAANEQFF	-	TRBD2	TRBV20-1	TRBJ2-1
TGTGCCTGGAGTCCAGACTCCTACGAGCAGTACTTC	CAWSPDSYEQYF	-	-	TRBV30	TRBJ2-7
TGCGCCAGCAGCTGGGGGGACGAGATCCCTGGAAACACCATATATTTT	CASSWGDEIPGNTIYF	-	-	TRBV5-1	TRBJ1-3
TGTGCTAGTGGGGTCTACGCGTTCTTC	CASGVYAFF	-	-	TRBV12-5	TRBJ2-1
TGTGCCAGCAGCTTAGGAATAGCGGGAGGTGCTAATGAGCAGTTCTTC	CASSLGIAGGANEQFF	-	TRBD2	TRBV7-9	TRBJ2-1
TGTGCCAGTAGCGGGACAGTCGGCAATCAGCCCCAGCATTTT	CASSGTVGNQPQHF	many	TRBD1	TRBV19	TRBJ1-5
TGTGCCAGTAGTTCGTACCTAGCGGGAGGAACCTCCTACAATGAGCAGTTCTTC	CASSSYLAGGTSYNEQFF	few	TRBD2	TRBV19	TRBJ2-1
TGTGCCAGCAGTGTCACAGGGTTCTATGGCTACACCTTC	CASSVTGFYGYTF	many	-	TRBV28	TRBJ1-2
TGTGCCAGCAGCCAACCGACAGACTTTAATGAAAAACTGTTTTTT	CASSQPTDFNEKLFF	few	-	TRBV7-9	TRBJ1-4
TGTGCCAGCAGCGTAGGACCTGTGGGAGAGACCCAGTACTTC	CASSVGPVGETQYF	few	-	TRBV9	TRBJ2-5
TGTGCCAGCAGTTACGTCTTTGGGCACCAAGTGAACACTGAAGCTTTCTTT	CASSYVFGHQVNTEAFF	many	-	TRBV6-6	TRBJ1-1
TGTGCCAGCAGCTTAATCAGGGGAGATGAAGCTTTCTTT	CASSLIRGDEAFF	many	-	TRBV7-6	TRBJ1-1
TGCGCCAGCAGCCATGGGGAGGATACGCAGTATTTT	CASSHGEDTQYF	many	-	TRBV5-1	TRBJ2-3
TGTGCCAGCGGACTAGCGGGAGGGCCGGGGGAGACCCAGTACTTC	CASGLAGGPGETQYF	-	TRBD2	TRBV5-6	TRBJ2-5
TGTGCCAGCAGTACCCTCCTCGACCAAGAGACCCAGTACTTC	CASSTLLDQETQYF	few	-	TRBV27	TRBJ2-5
TGTGCCAGCAGCCGACAGGGGGACGGCTACGAGCAGTACTTC	CASSRQGDGYEQYF	many	TRBD1	TRBV27	TRBJ2-7
TGTGCCAGCAGTCGGACAGACAGAGGGTCACCCCTCCACTTT	CASSRTDRGSPLHF	many	-	TRBV27	TRBJ1-6
TGTGCCAGCAGCCACGGGACTCTCCGGTACAATGAGCAGTTCTTC	CASSHGTLRYNEQFF	-	-	TRBV14	TRBJ2-1
TGTGCCAGCACCCTCGCGACAGGTTCCTCCTACGAGCAGTACTTC	CASTLATGSSYEQYF	many	-	TRBV13	TRBJ2-7
TGCAGCGCCAGACTAGCGGGAGGAGGAGACACCGGGGAGCTGTTTTTT	CSARLAGGGDTGELFF	-	TRBD2	TRBV29-1	TRBJ2-2
TGTGCCAGCAGTCCTGACCTTCAGCCCCAGCATTTT	CASSPDLQPQHF	few	-	TRBV6-2/TRBV6-3	TRBJ1-5
TGCAGTGCTAGACGGGCTAGCGGGAGTGAAGATACGCAGTATTTT	CSARRASGSEDTQYF	few	TRBD2	TRBV20-1	TRBJ2-3
TGTGCCATCGCGCCGGGACGCCAAGTGGGGGCCAACGTCCTGACTTTC	CAIAPGRQVGANVLTF	few	-	TRBV10-3	TRBJ2-6
TGTGCCAGTAGTATAGATCGACCCACGGACACTGAAGCTTTCTTT	CASSIDRPTDTEAFF	-	-	TRBV19	TRBJ1-1
TGTGCCAGCAGCCAAGCAGACAGGTCTGGCTACACCTTC	CASSQADRSGYTF	many	-	TRBV3-1	TRBJ1-2
TGTGCCAGCAGCGCCTCGGGACTGCACTCCTACGAGCAGTACTTC	CASSASGLHSYEQYF	many	-	TRBV9	TRBJ2-7
TGCAGTGCTCGAAGGAGCTCCTACAATGAGCAGTTCTTC	CSARRSSYNEQFF	many	-	TRBV20-1	TRBJ2-1
TGTGCCACCAGTGGCCAACTAGCGGGAGAGTCACATACGCAGTATTTT	CATSGQLAGESHTQYF	-	TRBD2	TRBV24-1	TRBJ2-3
TGTGCCAGCAGTTTAGGGGACACCAGAGCTTTCTTT	CASSLGDTRAFF	many	-	TRBV28	TRBJ1-1
TGCGCCAGCAGACCTAGCGACTACAATGAGCAGTTCTTC	CASRPSDYNEQFF	few	-	TRBV4-1	TRBJ2-1
TGTGCCAGCAACATCAGGGGGTCGTATGAGACCCAGTACTTC	CASNIRGSYETQYF	many	TRBD1	TRBV28	TRBJ2-5
TGTGCCAGCACAGGGGGGTATCAGCCCCAGCATTTT	CASTGGYQPQHF	few	TRBD1	TRBV28	TRBJ1-5
TGTGCCAGCAATAAAGGGACGGTGAACACTGAAGCTTTCTTT	CASNKGTVNTEAFF	many	-	TRBV7-2	TRBJ1-1
TGTGCCAGCAGTTTCGGCTGGAACAACTACAATGAGCAGTTCTTC	CASSFGWNNYNEQFF	many	-	TRBV28	TRBJ2-1
TGTGCCATCAGGAAGAGCGGTTCGAACACCGGGGAGCTGTTTTTT	CAIRKSGSNTGELFF	many	-	TRBV10-3	TRBJ2-2
TGTGCCAGCAGTTTACACCAGAGCTCCTACGAGCAGTACTTC	CASSLHQSSYEQYF	many	-	TRBV12-3/TRBV12-4	TRBJ2-7
TGTGCCAGCAGTGAAACCGGAATTGGAGAGGCCGGGGAGCTGTTTTTT	CASSETGIGEAGELFF	-	-	TRBV25-1	TRBJ2-2
TGTGCCAGCAATGGACAGGAGGGGCCCAACACTGAAGCTTTCTTT	CASNGQEGPNTEAFF	many	TRBD1	TRBV12-3/TRBV12-4	TRBJ1-1
TGTGCCACGTCCTACAATGAGCAGTTCTTC	CATSYNEQFF	-	-	TRBV7-9	TRBJ2-1
TGCGCCAGCAGCTTGGTCCCGGGACAGAGCGACGAGCAGTACTTC	CASSLVPGQSDEQYF	many	TRBD1	TRBV5-1	TRBJ2-7
TGTGCCAGCAGCTCAGGGGGCCTATTCTATGGCTACACCTTC	CASSSGGLFYGYTF	-	TRBD1	TRBV7-2	TRBJ1-2
TGCGCCAGCAGCCAATTTTTTGTACAGGCCCCTCAGCCCCAGCATTTT	CASSQFFVQAPQPQHF	-	-	TRBV4-1	TRBJ1-5
TGTGCCAGCACCTCTCGCGGAGGGCCCTACAATGAGCAGTTCTTC	CASTSRGGPYNEQFF	many	-	TRBV11-2	TRBJ2-1
TGTGCCAGCAGTTACCTTGCGGGGGGCCTTAACTATGGCTACACCTTC	CASSYLAGGLNYGYTF	many	-	TRBV6-5	TRBJ1-2
TGCGCCAGCACGGGACAGAACACTGAAGCTTTCTTT	CASTGQNTEAFF	many	-	TRBV5-1	TRBJ1-1
TGTGCTAGCAGCTACCAACTAGCGGCAAGGGCTAATGAGCAGTTCTTC	CASSYQLAARANEQFF	-	TRBD2	TRBV7-7	TRBJ2-1
TGTGCCAGCAGTTACGGCGGCGGGAGCGTTGACGAGCAGTACTTC	CASSYGGGSVDEQYF	-	TRBD2	TRBV6-6	TRBJ2-7
TGTGCCAGCAGTTACCCAGGGGGCATCTCCTACGAGCAGTACTTC	CASSYPGGISYEQYF	many	TRBD1	TRBV6-6	TRBJ2-7